These 5 T cell receptor beta chains share one sample of origin, sequenced in a study of cytomegalovirus exposure and HLA in healthy donors. Measured with immunoSEQ multiplex PCR; TCRdb has only the in-frame clones, and not every one. Here the sample spans about 120,000 clones, 86% being singletons. The sequencing input was PBMCs. These receptors all stem from a man aged 18 to 30 in good health and CMV-seronegative.

The chain couples TRBV5-5 to TRBJ1-4; D is unresolved. Germline V lookup: CDR1 SGHKS, CDR2 YYEKEE (reference sequence). The ends were cut back, 3 bases at V and 8 bases at J, with 11 bases in the middle. The CDR3 contains 13 residues. CDR3: CASSSGSTEKLFF. The DNA of the CDR3 is TGTGCCAGCAGCTCGGGGAGTACGGAAAAACTGTTTTTT.

V and J are TRBV7-9 and TRBJ2-7; TRBD2 agrees at 7 bases. The V segment lost 5 bases and the J segment 4 bases; nucleotides outside the gene matches: 8. Per the germline V gene, CDR1 is SEHNR and CDR2 is FQNEAQ (reference sequence). The CDR3 has 14 amino acids. The CDR3 region is CASSPREVSYEQYF. The CDR3 coding sequence is TGTGCCAGCAGCCCCCGGGAGGTCAGTTACGAGCAGTACTTC.

This rearrangement joins TRBV19 to TRBJ2-3; tentatively, D is TRBD1 (5 bases). The V and J ends lost 2 bases and 4 bases respectively, with 10 bases between them. Germline loops: CDR1 LNHDA, CDR2 SQIVND (reference sequence). This CDR3 comprises 14 residues. The chain's CDR3 is CASSIYQGSDTQYF. CDR3 in DNA: TGTGCCAGTAGTATATACCAGGGTTCAGATACGCAGTATTTT.

The chain combines TRBV4-1 with TRBJ1-4; 10 bases are a match to TRBD1. This CDR3 contains 17 residues. Germline V gene lookup returns CDR1 MGHRA and CDR2 YSYEKL. Trimming cost V 0 bases and J 6 bases; bases outside gene matches: 7. The CDR3 DNA is TGCGCCAGCAGCCAAGAAGGGGACAGGGGTTGGGATGAAAAACTGTTTTTT. Its translation: CASSQEGDRGWDEKLFF.

V gene TRBV27 combines with J gene TRBJ2-1; the match to TRBD2 covers 11 bases. CDR3 size: 15 residues. V trimming: 6 bases; J trimming: 8 bases; junction bases outside the gene matches: 9. The germline V gene encodes CDR1 MNHEY and CDR2 SMNVEV (reference sequence). The CDR3 region has the DNA TGTGCCAGCAGCTCGACTAGCGGGGCGTGGTATGAGCAGTTCTTC. It specifies CASSSTSGAWYEQFF.